These 18 T cell receptor beta chains share one sample of origin, sequenced in a study of blood T cells in healthy people across ages. Primed by a sample-barcoded 5' primer and a J-beta primer mix, a second PCR proceeded for about 6 to 12 cycles. Each CDR3 protein is one row after TCRdb ran MiXCR on the 5' RACE reads. The data hold 590,000 or so distinct CDR3 sequences, with about 30% observed a single time. Source material: blood. The receptor source for this set is a woman older than 75 in good health.

This chain connects TRBV2 to TRBJ1-2; D is unresolved. The CDR3 extends over 14 amino acids. V was clipped by 2 bases and J by 3 bases, with 10 bases between them. Germline assignment: CDR1 SNHLY and CDR2 FYNNEI. CDR3 nucleotides: TGTGCCAGCAGTGAATTAGGCAGATACTATGGCTACACCTTC. This encodes CASSELGRYYGYTF.

In the case of this clonotype: An end of the junction does not agree with germline; a read error may underlie this. V is TRBV6-2 or TRBV6-3 and J is TRBJ2-7; TRBD1 matches at 7 bases. The V gene's germline CDR1 is MNHEY and CDR2 SVGEGT. The CDR3 is made up of 12 amino acids. The CDR3 loop reads CAGRDRRDEQYF. For the CDR3, the DNA is TGTGCCGGCAGGGACAGACGGGACGAGCAGTACTTC.

This clonotype was seen many times. The chain is built from TRBV20-1 and TRBJ1-5; 10 positions agree with TRBD1. J was trimmed by 2 bases and V by 6 bases; bases with no gene match: 4. Germline V gene lookup returns CDR1 DFQATT and CDR2 SNEGSKA (reference sequence). The CDR3 sequence is 14 residues long. The DNA for the CDR3 is TGCAGTGCCGAGACAGGGGGCGGCAATCAGCCCCAGCATTTT. Its protein product is CSAETGGGNQPQHF.

This clonotype has ten or more counts. V gene TRBV7-2 combines with J gene TRBJ2-7, with TRBD1 identical over 9 bases. Trimming cost V 5 bases and J 7 bases; bases outside gene matches: 12. Germline CDR1 SGHTA, CDR2 FQGNSA. The CDR3 totals 15 residues. Here the CDR3 reads CASSGGTGRIEEQYF. CDR3 nucleotides: TGTGCCAGCAGCGGGGGGACAGGGAGGATCGAAGAGCAGTACTTC.

The chain employs TRBV20-1 and TRBJ1-1; 9 nucleotides match TRBD1. CDR3 length equals 14 residues. Germline V gene sequence: CDR1 DFQATT, CDR2 SNEGSKA (reference sequence). The CDR3, as DNA: TGCAGGCCGGGACAGGGAGATCTTGGCACTGAAGCTTTCTTT. Protein: CRPGQGDLGTEAFF.

The J gene is TRBJ1-4, the V gene TRBV5-4; the D gene is possibly TRBD1 (5 bases). The CDR3 runs to 15 residues. Trimming left V 3 bases short and J 7 bases short, with 16 bases between. Germline-derived CDR1 and CDR2 are SGHNT and YYREEE (reference sequence). The CDR3 is CASSSTGGVGEKLFF. As DNA, the CDR3 is TGTGCCAGCAGCTCCACGGGGGGGGTGGGTGAAAAACTGTTTTTT.

The genes are TRBV21-1 and TRBJ2-7; the table's D call, TRBD2, was not checked against the DNA. TRBV21-1 is a documented pseudogene. The CDR3 totals 16 residues. CDR3 coding DNA: TGTGCCAGCAGCAAAGGCAGAAGGGGGACTAGCGATGAGCAGTACTTC. Protein: CASSKGRRGTSDEQYF.

This clonotype showed up just a few times. Given a much more abundant clone one base away, this may be a read error. V usage is TRBV15 and J usage is TRBJ2-1; D not certain. Germline-derived CDR1 and CDR2 are LNHNV and YYDKDF (reference sequence). This CDR3 is 13 amino acids long. In DNA, the CDR3 is TGTGCCACCAGCAGCGGTGCCTACAATGAGCAGGTCTTC. This gives the protein CATSSGAYNEQVF.

This clonotype was counted between two and nine times. The genes are TRBV2 and TRBJ2-2; D is perhaps TRBD2 (5 bases). V was cut by 10 bases and J by 1 base, with 13 bases left in between. Germline CDR1 SNHLY, CDR2 FYNNEI. The CDR3 runs to 14 residues. CDR3 sequence: CATRRTVNTGELFF. The DNA of the CDR3 is TGTGCCACTAGGAGGACTGTGAACACCGGGGAGCTGTTTTTT. Full variable domain (missing parts from reference TRBV2 and TRBJ2-2): EPEVTQTPSHQVTQMGQEVILRCVPISNHLYFYWYRQILGQKVEFLVSFYNNEISEKSEIFDDQFSVERPDGSNFTLKIRSTKLEDSAMYFCATRRTVNTGELFFGEGSRLTVL.

This clonotype has ten or more counts. This chain joins TRBV5-1 and TRBJ2-5; D may be TRBD2 (6 bases). The length of the CDR3 is 16 residues. V gave up 0 bases and J gave up 5 bases, with 17 bases separating them. Germline-derived CDR1 and CDR2 are SGHRS and YFSETQ. The CDR3 sequence is CASSLDVAAGRETQYF. The CDR3 DNA sequence: TGCGCCAGCAGCTTGGACGTGGCGGCGGGGAGGGAGACCCAGTACTTC.

In this sample, this clonotype turned up a few times. The chain recombines TRBV2 with TRBJ1-2; the D gene is possibly TRBD1 (6 bases). This CDR3 is 13 amino acids long. V lost 6 bases and J lost 4, with 12 bases in between. Germline assignment: CDR1 SNHLY and CDR2 FYNNEI. In DNA, the CDR3 is TGTGCCAGCAGCGCCGGGACACTCTATGGCTACACCTTC. Protein sequence: CASSAGTLYGYTF.

A remark on this clonotype: One end of the junction does not line up with germline, which may come from a read error. The gene calls are TRBV9 and TRBJ2-2, with D perhaps matching TRBD2 (5 bases). The CDR3 has 14 residues. Germline-derived CDR1 and CDR2 are SGDLS and YYNGEE. The CDR3 DNA follows: TGTGCCAGCAGCGTAACGTCGAACACCGGGGAGCGGTTTTTT. Translation gives CASSVTSNTGERFF.

The V gene is TRBV5-1, the J gene TRBJ2-7; D might be TRBD1 (6 bases). Per germline, CDR1 SGHRS and CDR2 YFSETQ. The CDR3 is made up of 14 amino acids. Trimming took 7 bases from V and 0 from J, leaving 14 bases between them. This CDR3 is CASRKQGSSYEQYF. Here the CDR3 DNA reads TGCGCCAGCCGTAAACAGGGAAGCTCCTACGAGCAGTACTTC.

In this sample, this clonotype turned up many times. V usage is TRBV20-1 and J usage is TRBJ2-5; TRBD2 matches 9 bases. Germline-derived CDR1 and CDR2 are DFQATT and SNEGSKA (reference sequence). Germline trimming cut 6 bases from V and 4 bases from J; bases unmatched to any gene: 15. The CDR3 runs to 16 residues. This chain's CDR3 is CSALRAAGGGVETQYF. As DNA, the CDR3 is TGCAGTGCACTGCGTGCAGCGGGGGGCGGGGTAGAGACCCAGTACTTC.

There are many counts of this clonotype. The J gene is TRBJ2-2, the V gene TRBV12-3 or TRBV12-4; TRBD1 aligns across 7 bases. This CDR3 is 13 amino acids long. V lost 7 bases to trimming and J lost 7 bases; unmatched junction nucleotides: 6. The CDR3 here is CASNTYRGGELFF. The DNA of the CDR3 is TGTGCCAGCAATACTTACAGGGGCGGGGAGCTGTTTTTT.

This clonotype appeared many times. The J gene is TRBJ2-7, the V gene TRBV11-2; 10 bases align to TRBD1. The CDR3 is 14 residues long. V gave up 0 bases and J gave up 4 bases; unmatched junction bases: 0. The germline CDR1 and CDR2 sequences are SGHAT and FQNNGV. CDR3 sequence reads: CASSLEDRGYEQYF. DNA of the CDR3: TGTGCCAGCAGCTTAGAGGACAGGGGGTACGAGCAGTACTTC. Variable domain in full (rest from reference TRBV11-2 and TRBJ2-7): EAGVAQSPRYKIIEKRQSVAFWCNPISGHATLYWYQQILGQGPKLLIQFQNNGVVDDSQLPKDRFSAERLKGVDSTLKIQPAKLEDSAVYLCASSLEDRGYEQYFGPGTRLTVT.

This clonotype was seen repeatedly, ten times or more. As DNA, the CDR3 is TGTGCCAGCAGTTTTTCGTCGGACGGTGAAGCTTTCTTT. It specifies CASSFSSDGEAFF. This chain joins TRBV12-3 or TRBV12-4 and TRBJ1-1; no clear D. CDR3 length: 13 residues. Trimming removed 3 bases from V and 7 bases from J, with 12 bases in between.

This clonotype has only a few counts. The gene calls are TRBV6-5 and TRBJ2-7, with 12 bases fitting TRBD2. The CDR3 totals 17 residues. Germline V gives CDR1 MNHEY, CDR2 SVGAGI. After removal of 2 bases from V and 7 bases from J, the junction contained 12 bases not matched to a gene. The CDR3 region is CASSYATRGLAGREQYF. CDR3 sequence (DNA): TGTGCCAGCAGTTACGCTACACGCGGACTAGCGGGGAGAGAGCAGTACTTC.